This TCR beta chain emerged from a study of T cell repertoires in cytomegalovirus infection. Overall study: Selection of CMV epitopes for the study included recently identified HLA-C-restricted and well-studied HLA-B-restricted ones. General study results and limits: Totalled public TCR beta family frequency picked out people who carried CMV plus the relevant HLA.

A note on this clonotype: What it binds is not known.

Unmatched junction bases numbered 4, after V lost 3 bases and J lost 1 base. This CDR3 spans 16 amino acids. TCRdb re-derived calls from the reads in MiXCR, one entry per CDR3 protein. The table records approximately 500,000 distinct CDR3 sequences, around a third of them present only once. This chain links TRBV12-3 or TRBV12-4 with TRBJ2-3; 10 bases map to TRBD1. The starting material was cultured PBMCs, obtained from culture after CMV antigen stimulation. The TCR was taken from a human donor in good health (CMV status not recorded). Some clones in this sample may be carry-over from other donors' samples. In DNA, the CDR3 is TGTGCCAGCAGTTTCGGGACAGGGGCCGGCACAGATACGCAGTATTTT. It codes for CASSFGTGAGTDTQYF.